The entry below describes one T cell receptor (beta chain). The antigen is not known. The data belong to a study of shared clonotypes between healthy human individuals. The study, taken as a whole, reports: Approximately 4.6% of naive CD4 clonotypes were shared across four donors.

Repertoires were generated with immunoSEQ multiplex PCR, while TCRdb's copy carries only in-frame clones and drops some. The sample records approximately 640,000 clones, roughly 78% being singletons. Trimming cost V 4 bases and J 2 bases, with 11 bases left between them. From germline, CDR1 is MDHEN and CDR2 SYDVKM. This CDR3 is 14 amino acids long. Donors were Caucasian adults residing in Nashville, Tennessee, USA. Naive CD4+ cells were CD45RA-selected; the remaining cells were memory. This TCR derives from a woman in her twenties or thirties in good health. V gene TRBV28 combines with J gene TRBJ1-2, with D possibly TRBD1 on 5 matching bases. The source material was memory CD4+ T cells sorted from blood. Regarding subset: CD45RA-negative fraction. The CDR3 region is CASSSPQGNYGYTF. The CDR3 DNA sequence: TGTGCCAGCAGTTCTCCTCAGGGCAACTATGGCTACACCTTC.